This is a list of T cell receptor beta chains from one sample in a study of breast tumors, draining lymph nodes, adjacent tissues. TCRdb re-called the multiplex PCR reads through MiXCR, storing one row per CDR3 protein. The sample holds roughly 70,000 distinct CDR3 sequences; less than 45% are singletons and the top ten take more than 7.5%. The sample comprised breast tumor tissue. These receptors were taken from a female donor with breast cancer. Some clones in this sample may be carry-over from other donors' samples. The CDR3 runs from the conserved cysteine through the conserved F or W. Fields, in order: clone size, J gene, D gene, V gene, CDR3 DNA, CDR3 protein. The D gene is left open where the match is weak. A clone size is listed for some rows: how often the clone was seen (once, few, many), or a class if it is expanded.

abundance: many
j_gene: TRBJ1-1
d_gene: NA
v_gene: TRBV6-5
CDR3nt: TGTGCCAGCAGTTACTCAGGGGACGCTGAAGCTTTCTTT
CDR3aa: CASSYSGDAEAFF

abundance: many
j_gene: TRBJ2-1
d_gene: NA
v_gene: TRBV19
CDR3nt: TGTGCCAGTAGTATAGAGTGGGGGGAAAATGAGCAGTTCTTC
CDR3aa: CASSIEWGENEQFF

abundance: many
j_gene: TRBJ2-7
d_gene: NA
v_gene: TRBV7-2
CDR3nt: TGTGCCAGCAGCTCGACAGGTGTTCCGAACGAGCAGTACTTC
CDR3aa: CASSSTGVPNEQYF

abundance: many
j_gene: TRBJ2-7
d_gene: NA
v_gene: TRBV20-1
CDR3nt: TGCAGTGGGAGAGGGACCTCCTACGAGCAGTACTTC
CDR3aa: CSGRGTSYEQYF

abundance: NA
j_gene: TRBJ2-2
d_gene: NA
v_gene: TRBV24-1
CDR3nt: TGTGCCACCAGCCCTGCGGCGGGGATGAACACCGGGGAGCTGTTTTTT
CDR3aa: CATSPAAGMNTGELFF

abundance: many
j_gene: TRBJ1-3
d_gene: NA
v_gene: TRBV12-3/TRBV12-4
CDR3nt: TGTGCCAGCAGTTTAGTGGGAATGTCTGGAAACACCATATATTTT
CDR3aa: CASSLVGMSGNTIYF

abundance: many
j_gene: TRBJ1-3
d_gene: NA
v_gene: TRBV7-2
CDR3nt: TGTGCCAGCAGCTTAGCAGGGAGTGGAAACACCATATATTTT
CDR3aa: CASSLAGSGNTIYF

abundance: NA
j_gene: TRBJ2-2
d_gene: NA
v_gene: TRBV12-3/TRBV12-4
CDR3nt: TGTGCCAGCAGTTCAACGGGGTACGCGAACACCGGGGAGCTGTTTTTT
CDR3aa: CASSSTGYANTGELFF

abundance: NA
j_gene: TRBJ1-5
d_gene: NA
v_gene: TRBV7-2
CDR3nt: TGTGCCAGCAGCTCGAGCGGGGGCGGTAATAATCAGCCCCAGCATTTT
CDR3aa: CASSSSGGGNNQPQHF

abundance: many
j_gene: TRBJ2-5
d_gene: NA
v_gene: TRBV10-2
CDR3nt: TGCGCCAGCAGTGAGTCAGGTCTGGCGGGACAAGAGACCCAGTACTTC
CDR3aa: CASSESGLAGQETQYF

abundance: many
j_gene: TRBJ2-7
d_gene: NA
v_gene: TRBV5-1
CDR3nt: TGCGCCAGCAGCTTGGGGGGACAACCCTACGAGCAGTACTTC
CDR3aa: CASSLGGQPYEQYF

abundance: many
j_gene: TRBJ2-3
d_gene: NA
v_gene: TRBV5-6
CDR3nt: TGTGCCAGCAGCTCCTTAGGGGGTTCCACAGATACGCAGTATTTT
CDR3aa: CASSSLGGSTDTQYF

abundance: many
j_gene: TRBJ1-2
d_gene: NA
v_gene: TRBV4-2
CDR3nt: TGTGCCAGCAGCCAAGATCTGGGCAGGGTGGATGGCTACACCTTC
CDR3aa: CASSQDLGRVDGYTF

abundance: NA
j_gene: TRBJ2-2
d_gene: NA
v_gene: TRBV9
CDR3nt: TGTGCCAGCAGCGCTAAAACAGGTGCCGGGGAGCTGTTTTTT
CDR3aa: CASSAKTGAGELFF

abundance: NA
j_gene: TRBJ2-3
d_gene: NA
v_gene: TRBV5-6
CDR3nt: TGTGCCAGCAGCTCAGGAGACTCGGCGCAGTATTTT
CDR3aa: CASSSGDSAQYF

abundance: many
j_gene: TRBJ2-2
d_gene: NA
v_gene: TRBV30
CDR3nt: TGTGCCTGGAGGAGGGGAGTAACCGGGGAGCTGTTTTTT
CDR3aa: CAWRRGVTGELFF

abundance: few
j_gene: TRBJ1-1
d_gene: NA
v_gene: TRBV9
CDR3nt: TGTGCCAGCAGCGTATCCCCGGGGGCAAGGAATGAAGCTTTCTTT
CDR3aa: CASSVSPGARNEAFF

abundance: many
j_gene: TRBJ2-1
d_gene: NA
v_gene: TRBV15
CDR3nt: TGTGCCACCAGCAGAGTGACAAGCTCCTACAATGAGCAGTTCTTC
CDR3aa: CATSRVTSSYNEQFF

abundance: many
j_gene: TRBJ1-2
d_gene: NA
v_gene: TRBV7-3
CDR3nt: TGTGCCAGCAGCTTAACAGGAGCTAACTATGGCTACACCTTC
CDR3aa: CASSLTGANYGYTF

abundance: many
j_gene: TRBJ2-7
d_gene: NA
v_gene: TRBV5-6
CDR3nt: TGTGCCAGCAGCTTAAACGGATTAACCCCCAAGCAGTACTTC
CDR3aa: CASSLNGLTPKQYF

abundance: NA
j_gene: TRBJ2-5
d_gene: NA
v_gene: TRBV29-1
CDR3nt: TGCAGCGCTGCCGGGACGTTGAACACCGGGGAGACCCAGTACTTC
CDR3aa: CSAAGTLNTGETQYF

abundance: NA
j_gene: TRBJ2-1
d_gene: TRBD2
v_gene: TRBV20-1
CDR3nt: TGCAGTGCTTCCGGACTAGCGGGAGGGCCTATAGATGAGCAGTTCTTT
CDR3aa: CSASGLAGGPIDEQFF

abundance: many
j_gene: TRBJ1-2
d_gene: NA
v_gene: TRBV2
CDR3nt: TGTGCCAGCAGTGATTGGGGGGCCGGTGGCTACACCTTC
CDR3aa: CASSDWGAGGYTF

abundance: many
j_gene: TRBJ2-7
d_gene: NA
v_gene: TRBV11-3
CDR3nt: TGTGCCAGCAGCCATGACAGAGACGAGCAGTACTTC
CDR3aa: CASSHDRDEQYF

abundance: NA
j_gene: TRBJ2-7
d_gene: NA
v_gene: TRBV15
CDR3nt: TGTGCCACCAGCAGAGACAGGTCGGGAGCATCCTACGAGCAGTACTTC
CDR3aa: CATSRDRSGASYEQYF

abundance: once
j_gene: TRBJ1-6
d_gene: NA
v_gene: TRBV9
CDR3nt: TGTGCCAGCAGCGTAGAGCTGGGAGAATCACCCCTCCACTTT
CDR3aa: CASSVELGESPLHF

abundance: NA
j_gene: TRBJ2-1
d_gene: NA
v_gene: TRBV20-1
CDR3nt: TGCAGTGAACGGGGCAGCGCATACAATGAGCAGTTCTTC
CDR3aa: CSERGSAYNEQFF

abundance: NA
j_gene: TRBJ1-4
d_gene: TRBD1
v_gene: TRBV12-3/TRBV12-4
CDR3nt: TGTGCCAGCAGACCCCCTGGGACAGGGTGGGAAAAACTGTTTTTT
CDR3aa: CASRPPGTGWEKLFF

abundance: many
j_gene: TRBJ1-2
d_gene: NA
v_gene: TRBV19
CDR3nt: TGTGCCAGTAGTATCTCTTCCAGAGCTAACTATGGCTACACCTTC
CDR3aa: CASSISSRANYGYTF

abundance: once
j_gene: TRBJ2-1
d_gene: TRBD2
v_gene: TRBV29-1
CDR3nt: TGCAGCGTTGGACAGGGAGCGGGGGGCCCTCAGAATGAGCAGTTCTTC
CDR3aa: CSVGQGAGGPQNEQFF

abundance: NA
j_gene: TRBJ2-5
d_gene: NA
v_gene: TRBV7-9
CDR3nt: TGTGCCAGCAGCTTCACTAGCAGCTTCACAGATACGCAGCACTTC
CDR3aa: CASSFTSSFTDTQHF

abundance: many
j_gene: TRBJ1-6
d_gene: TRBD1
v_gene: TRBV6-2/TRBV6-3
CDR3nt: TGTGCCAGCAGACACTCGGGACAGACTAATTCACCCCTCCACTTT
CDR3aa: CASRHSGQTNSPLHF

abundance: NA
j_gene: TRBJ2-5
d_gene: TRBD2
v_gene: TRBV7-6
CDR3nt: TGTGCCAGCAGCGTTGGACTAGCGGGTGAGACCCAGTACTTC
CDR3aa: CASSVGLAGETQYF

abundance: NA
j_gene: TRBJ1-5
d_gene: TRBD1
v_gene: TRBV2
CDR3nt: TGTGCCAGCAGCAGACAGGGGGAGAGCAATCAGCCCCAGCATTTT
CDR3aa: CASSRQGESNQPQHF

abundance: many
j_gene: TRBJ1-5
d_gene: NA
v_gene: TRBV6-2/TRBV6-3
CDR3nt: TGTGCCAGCAGTTACGTAGGGGTTGTGGGCAATCAGCCCCAGCATTTT
CDR3aa: CASSYVGVVGNQPQHF

abundance: NA
j_gene: TRBJ2-7
d_gene: NA
v_gene: TRBV6-5
CDR3nt: TGTGCCAGCAGCAGAGGGCAGACTCCCCCCTACGAGCAGTACTTC
CDR3aa: CASSRGQTPPYEQYF

abundance: NA
j_gene: TRBJ2-7
d_gene: TRBD1
v_gene: TRBV12-5
CDR3nt: TGTGCTAGTGGTAGCCCCCGGGACAGGACGATCTACGAGCAGTACTTC
CDR3aa: CASGSPRDRTIYEQYF

abundance: many
j_gene: TRBJ2-3
d_gene: TRBD2
v_gene: TRBV19
CDR3nt: TGTGCCAGTAGGTCAGCGGGGGGCCCAGATACGCAGTATTTT
CDR3aa: CASRSAGGPDTQYF

abundance: NA
j_gene: TRBJ2-2
d_gene: NA
v_gene: TRBV5-1
CDR3nt: TGCGCCAGCAGGTCCGGACAGTCGAACACCGGGGAGCTGTTTTTT
CDR3aa: CASRSGQSNTGELFF

abundance: many
j_gene: TRBJ2-3
d_gene: NA
v_gene: TRBV20-1
CDR3nt: TGCAGTGCACGGAAAGACCTAGGTGATAGCACAGATACGCAGTATTTT
CDR3aa: CSARKDLGDSTDTQYF

abundance: NA
j_gene: TRBJ1-5
d_gene: TRBD1
v_gene: TRBV12-3/TRBV12-4
CDR3nt: TGTGCCAGCAGTTTCGGACAGGGGGATCAGCCCCAGCATTTT
CDR3aa: CASSFGQGDQPQHF

abundance: many
j_gene: TRBJ1-3
d_gene: NA
v_gene: TRBV24-1
CDR3nt: TGTGCCACCACAGGGGTAAGTGGAAACACCATATATTTT
CDR3aa: CATTGVSGNTIYF

abundance: NA
j_gene: TRBJ1-5
d_gene: NA
v_gene: TRBV6-1
CDR3nt: TGTGCCAGCAGTGAAGGGTTCGGAGGCAATCAGCCCCAGCATTTT
CDR3aa: CASSEGFGGNQPQHF

abundance: few
j_gene: TRBJ1-5
d_gene: NA
v_gene: TRBV18
CDR3nt: TGTGCCAGCTCACCGGCGCGGGGAAATCAGCCCCAGCATTTT
CDR3aa: CASSPARGNQPQHF

abundance: many
j_gene: TRBJ1-4
d_gene: NA
v_gene: TRBV19
CDR3nt: TGTGCCAGTAGTTTCATCCCGGGGGGGGTCGGTGAAAAACTGTTTTTT
CDR3aa: CASSFIPGGVGEKLFF